Listed below are T cell receptor beta chains from one sample, sequenced in a study of blood T cell repertoires in COVID-19. Using immunoSEQ multiplex PCR, the repertoire was profiled, and TCRdb retains in-frame clones only, with some absent. The sample includes 110,000 to 150,000 clones, about 84% of them seen just once. The sequenced sample consisted of PBMCs or T cells enriched from blood (not recorded which). The receptors shown here come from a woman aged 18-29 years who had been exposed to COVID-19. CDR3s include the opening cysteine and the closing phenylalanine or tryptophan. The D gene is left open where the match is weak. Size is stated for part of the rows, as once, few or many counts, or as a class when the clone is expanded.

TRBD1 | TRBJ2-7 | TRBV6-6 | NA | TGTGCCAGCAGCAGATTGCGGACAGGGGTCTACGAGCAGTACTTC | CASSRLRTGVYEQYF
NA | TRBJ2-7 | TRBV7-9 | NA | TGTGCCAGCAGCGCGCAGGGATACGAGCAGTACTTC | CASSAQGYEQYF
TRBD1 | TRBJ1-2 | TRBV30 | NA | TGTGCCTGGAGTAGGACAGGGTCTCTGGGCTACACCTTC | CAWSRTGSLGYTF
TRBD2 | TRBJ2-3 | TRBV7-7 | few | TGTGCCAGCAGTTCCGGGACTAGCCGCACAGATACGCAGTATTTT | CASSSGTSRTDTQYF
NA | TRBJ2-1 | TRBV6-1 | NA | TGTGCCAGCAGTGAAGAAGCGGGCTCCTACAATGAGCAGTTCTTC | CASSEEAGSYNEQFF
TRBD1 | TRBJ2-3 | TRBV19 | NA | TGTGCCAGTGGACCGGGACAGGGATTCCCAGATACGCAGTATTTT | CASGPGQGFPDTQYF
NA | TRBJ1-1 | TRBV5-1 | few | TGCGCCAGCAGCGGCGGCGAGAACACTGAAGCTTTCTTT | CASSGGENTEAFF
NA | TRBJ2-2 | TRBV27 | NA | TGTGCCAGCAGTTTATTTTGGCAGCGCGCGAACACCGGGGAGCTGTTTTTT | CASSLFWQRANTGELFF
NA | TRBJ2-1 | TRBV30 | once | TGTGCCGGGGGTCGGCCGGAGTGGGTGGGTGAGCAGTTCTTC | CAGGRPEWVGEQFF
TRBD1 | TRBJ1-5 | TRBV19 | NA | TGTGCCAGTAGTATATTCCCATCAGGGGGTCAGCCCCAGCATTTT | CASSIFPSGGQPQHF
TRBD2 | TRBJ2-5 | TRBV30 | few | TGTGCCTGTAGTTTAGCGGGAGAAGAGACCCAGTACTTC | CACSLAGEETQYF
TRBD1 | TRBJ1-1 | TRBV19 | NA | TGTGCCAGTAGTCGGGACAGCCAAGGGCCGAACACTGAAGCTTTCTTT | CASSRDSQGPNTEAFF
TRBD2 | TRBJ2-1 | TRBV12-3/TRBV12-4 | NA | TGTGCCAGCAGTTTGGGTACTAGCGATGAGCAGTTCTTC | CASSLGTSDEQFF
TRBD2 | TRBJ2-1 | TRBV30 | NA | TGTGCCTGGATTCTAGCGGGAGATGAGCAGTTCTTC | CAWILAGDEQFF
TRBD1 | TRBJ1-2 | TRBV7-9 | NA | TGTGCCAGCAGCTTAGCACAGGGGGCGGGTGGCTACACCTTC | CASSLAQGAGGYTF
TRBD1 | TRBJ1-6 | TRBV27 | NA | TGTGCCAGCAGGGGGACAGGGCGTACCTATAATTCACCCCTCCACTTT | CASRGTGRTYNSPLHF
TRBD2 | TRBJ2-1 | TRBV10-1 | NA | TGCGCCAAAACTAGCGGGAGCTCCTACAATGAGCAGTTCTTC | CAKTSGSSYNEQFF